The TCR beta chain described here comes from a study of blood T cell repertoires in COVID-19. Across the study: Sites across the United States, Italy and Spain contributed samples from acute and convalescent COVID-19. PBMCs, B-cell-depleted T cells, or T cells provided the cDNA or gDNA that made up the material.

Authors' analysis steps: Cell counts per sample came from amplifying reference gene primers. Method: immunoSEQ multiplex PCR; TCRdb's copy keeps in-frame clones and lacks some. V, J and clone size derive from that table, while D and trimming were established from the DNA sequence. The table records about 130,000 clones, around 75% of them present only once. V was pared by 3 bases and J by 4 bases, with 4 bases of the junction left unmatched. Per the germline V gene, CDR1 is MDHEN and CDR2 is SYDVKM. This CDR3 region has 14 residues. This sequence joins TRBV28 and TRBJ2-7; 9 nucleotides align to TRBD1. Sequences were obtained from peripheral blood. The source is a woman in her 70s with COVID-19, enrolled during active disease. DNA for the CDR3: TGTGCCAGCAGTTTCGGGGACAGGGAGTACGAGCAGTACTTC. Translated: CASSFGDREYEQYF. The full variable domain, in which reference TRBV28 and TRBJ2-7 provide the parts outside the CDR3, is DVKVTQSSRYLVKRTGEKVFLECVQDMDHENMFWYRQDPGLGLRLIYFSYDVKMKEKGDIPEGYSVSREKKERFSLILESASTNQTSMYLCASSFGDREYEQYFGPGTRLTVT.